Listed below are T cell receptor beta chains from one sample, sequenced in a study of cytomegalovirus exposure and HLA in healthy donors. Some clones are missing from TCRdb's copy, which holds only in-frame ones; the method was immunoSEQ multiplex PCR. The sample has around 200,000 clones, around three quarters seen once. Sequenced sample: PBMCs. Receptor source: a boy between 10 and 17 years old in good health and CMV-seronegative. Each CDR3 is given with its conserved first and last residue. D genes are given only for firm matches. Size is stated for part of the rows, as once, few or many counts, or as a class when the clone is expanded.

d_gene | j_gene | abundance | v_gene | CDR3aa | CDR3nt
TRBD1 | TRBJ2-5 | . | TRBV7-9 | CASSSDREGWQETQYF | TGTGCCAGCAGCTCAGACAGGGAAGGTTGGCAAGAGACCCAGTACTTC
. | TRBJ2-3 | once | TRBV19 | CASSMGSDRRHTDTQYF | TGTGCCAGTAGTATGGGCTCCGACAGGAGGCACACAGATACGCAGTATTTT
. | TRBJ1-2 | . | TRBV11-3 | CASSLDRGTSYGYTF | TGTGCCAGCAGCTTGGACAGAGGAACAAGCTATGGCTACACCTTC
TRBD1 | TRBJ1-2 | . | TRBV5-6 | CASSPTGSDGYTF | TGTGCCAGCAGCCCGACAGGGAGCGATGGCTACACCTTC
. | TRBJ2-1 | . | TRBV7-6 | CASSQDSGGNEQFF | TGTGCCAGCAGCCAGGACAGCGGCGGGAATGAGCAGTTCTTC
TRBD1 | TRBJ1-1 | . | TRBV30 | CAWSVGVRQGTNTEAFF | TGTGCCTGGAGTGTAGGGGTCAGACAGGGGACGAACACTGAAGCTTTCTTT
TRBD1 | TRBJ2-5 | . | TRBV7-2 | CASSLRQGWSETQYF | TGTGCCAGCAGCTTGAGACAGGGATGGTCAGAGACCCAGTACTTC
. | TRBJ2-6 | once | TRBV10-2 | CASSESGAPGANVLTF | TGCGCCAGCAGTGAGTCGGGGGCCCCTGGGGCCAACGTCCTGACTTTC
TRBD1 | TRBJ2-1 | . | TRBV5-5 | CASSLVPGQGAREQFF | TGTGCCAGCAGCTTGGTACCCGGACAGGGGGCAAGGGAGCAGTTCTTC
. | TRBJ1-1 | . | TRBV10-1 | CASREHRQDTEAFF | TGCGCCAGCAGGGAACATCGTCAGGACACTGAAGCTTTCTTT
. | TRBJ2-1 | . | TRBV7-9 | CASSLADVGQGSWVF | .
TRBD1 | TRBJ2-3 | few | TRBV10-3 | CAISRTGGETDTQYF | TGTGCCATCAGCCGGACAGGGGGTGAAACAGATACGCAGTATTTT
. | TRBJ1-1 | . | TRBV18 | CASSPPAGVYTEAFF | TGTGCCAGCTCACCACCGGCGGGGGTTTACACTGAAGCTTTCTTT
. | TRBJ1-3 | few | TRBV7-3 | CASSLTGSGNTIYF | TGTGCCAGCAGTCTTACAGGGTCTGGAAACACCATATATTTT
TRBD1 | TRBJ1-1 | . | TRBV9 | CASSAGTANTEAFF | TGTGCCAGCAGCGCCGGGACAGCAAACACTGAAGCTTTCTTT
. | TRBJ1-4 | once | TRBV7-7 | CASSPEEGFGKLFF | TGTGCTAGCAGCCCAGAGGAGGGTTTTGGTAAACTGTTTTTT
TRBD2 | TRBJ2-1 | . | TRBV5-4 | CASSFGGRAYNEQFF | TGTGCCAGCAGCTTTGGCGGGAGGGCGTACAATGAGCAGTTCTTC
TRBD1 | TRBJ2-1 | . | TRBV7-2 | CASSPHTGENYNEQFF | TGTGCCAGCAGCCCTCATACAGGGGAGAACTACAATGAGCAGTTCTTC
TRBD2 | TRBJ2-7 | . | TRBV7-6 | CASSLEGGRTSYEQYF | TGTGCCAGCAGCTTAGAGGGCGGGAGGACCTCCTACGAGCAGTACTTC
. | TRBJ1-2 | . | TRBV7-3 | CASSPNGGAGSGYTF | TGTGCCAGCAGCCCCAACGGGGGAGCGGGGTCCGGCTACACCTTC
. | TRBJ1-1 | . | TRBV5-1 | CASSLQRTVNTEAFF | TGCGCCAGCAGCTTACAACGGACAGTGAACACTGAAGCTTTCTTT
. | TRBJ2-7 | once | TRBV4-1 | CASSIRQDSSYEQYF | TGCGCCAGCAGCATCAGACAGGACAGCTCCTACGAGCAGTACTTC
. | TRBJ1-2 | . | TRBV7-8 | CASSLEGRGIVGDGYTF | TGTGCCAGCAGCTTAGAGGGGCGGGGGATCGTCGGCGATGGCTACACCTTC
TRBD1 | TRBJ1-1 | . | TRBV5-4 | CASSPGTGANTEAFF | TGTGCCAGCAGCCCAGGGACAGGGGCCAACACTGAAGCTTTCTTT
TRBD1 | TRBJ2-5 | once | TRBV7-3 | CASSSTGFGETQYF | TGTGCCAGCAGCTCGACAGGGTTCGGGGAGACCCAGTACTTC
. | TRBJ1-2 | . | TRBV5-6 | CASSSGQNYGYTF | TGTGCCAGCAGCTCCGGACAGAACTATGGCTACACCTTC
. | TRBJ1-2 | . | TRBV18 | CASSPRVSGYGYTF | TGTGCCAGCTCACCAAGAGTTAGCGGCTATGGCTACACCTTC
. | TRBJ2-5 | once | TRBV5-1 | CASSLGVRQETQYF | TGCGCCAGCAGCTTGGGTGTCCGCCAAGAGACCCAGTACTTC
. | TRBJ1-1 | . | TRBV30 | CAWYREGHEAFF | TGTGCCTGGTATCGGGAAGGCCATGAAGCTTTCTTT
. | TRBJ2-7 | . | TRBV9 | CASSLTGREQYF | TGTGCCAGCAGCCTAACAGGGCGCGAGCAGTACTTC
TRBD1 | TRBJ2-5 | . | TRBV5-1 | CASSWQPGQRQETQYF | TGCGCCAGCAGCTGGCAACCGGGACAGCGACAAGAGACCCAGTACTTC
TRBD1 | TRBJ1-2 | once | TRBV7-9 | CASSIGDRVGDYGYTF | TGTGCCAGCAGCATTGGAGACAGGGTTGGGGACTATGGCTACACCTTC